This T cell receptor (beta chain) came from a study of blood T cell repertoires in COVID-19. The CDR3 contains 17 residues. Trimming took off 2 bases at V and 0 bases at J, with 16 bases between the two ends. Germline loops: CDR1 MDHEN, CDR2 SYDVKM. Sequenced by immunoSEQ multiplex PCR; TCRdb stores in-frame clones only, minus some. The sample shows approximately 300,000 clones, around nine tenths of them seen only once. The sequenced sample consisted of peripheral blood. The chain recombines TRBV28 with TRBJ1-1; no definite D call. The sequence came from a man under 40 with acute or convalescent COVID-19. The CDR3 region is CASSLTPMTRLNTEAFF. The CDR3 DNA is TGTGCCAGCAGTTTAACCCCTATGACGAGGCTGAACACTGAAGCTTTCTTT.